A selection of T cell receptor beta chains follows, all from one sample in a study of T cell responses to AZD1222 COVID-19 vaccine. Produced via immunoSEQ multiplex PCR; TCRdb's table is partial and in-frame only. The repertoire has some 120,000 clones, around 92% of them found once; the top ten carry about 4.1%. The sequencing used peripheral blood, collected on day 0 of AZD1222 vaccination. The receptors here all came from an adult in good health. Both conserved end residues are part of each CDR3. Each record gives: D gene, clone size, V gene, J gene, CDR3 DNA, CDR3 protein. D genes are given only for firm matches. Clone sizes are given selectively: once, few, many, or a class where the clone is expanded.

d_gene: TRBD1
abundance: NA
v_gene: TRBV7-9
j_gene: TRBJ2-5
CDR3nt: TGTGCCAGCAGCGAGGACAGGGTTGTTGGGGAGACCCAGTACTTC
CDR3aa: CASSEDRVVGETQYF

d_gene: TRBD1
abundance: NA
v_gene: TRBV19
j_gene: TRBJ1-2
CDR3nt: TGTGCCAGTAGTATGGTGGCAGGGGGCGGTTATGGCTACACCTTC
CDR3aa: CASSMVAGGGYGYTF

d_gene: NA
abundance: once
v_gene: TRBV2
j_gene: TRBJ2-7
CDR3nt: TGTGCCAGCAGGGGACTGACGGGCAACTACGAGCAGTACTTC
CDR3aa: CASRGLTGNYEQYF

d_gene: NA
abundance: once
v_gene: TRBV6-5
j_gene: TRBJ2-7
CDR3nt: TGTGCCAGCAGTAGAGGGCGGAGGGAGCAGTACTTC
CDR3aa: CASSRGRREQYF

d_gene: NA
abundance: NA
v_gene: TRBV4-1
j_gene: TRBJ2-2
CDR3nt: TGCGCCAGCAGCCCCGTCGGCCGGACCGGGGAGCTGTTTTTT
CDR3aa: CASSPVGRTGELFF

d_gene: TRBD1
abundance: NA
v_gene: TRBV28
j_gene: TRBJ1-2
CDR3nt: TGTGCCAGCAGTTTGGGGACAGGGGCTGGTGGCTACACCTTC
CDR3aa: CASSLGTGAGGYTF

d_gene: TRBD2
abundance: NA
v_gene: TRBV24-1
j_gene: TRBJ2-1
CDR3nt: TGTGCCACCAGTGATGTTGCCTTAGCGGGGGGGCATTTTGATGAGCAGTTCTTC
CDR3aa: CATSDVALAGGHFDEQFF

d_gene: NA
abundance: few
v_gene: TRBV12-3/TRBV12-4
j_gene: TRBJ2-7
CDR3nt: TGTGCCAGCAGCACCTCCGGGGGCGGGCAGTACTTC
CDR3aa: CASSTSGGGQYF

d_gene: TRBD2
abundance: NA
v_gene: TRBV18
j_gene: TRBJ2-5
CDR3nt: TGTGCCAGCTCACCCCCAGCGGGAGCCCAAGAGACCCAGTACTTC
CDR3aa: CASSPPAGAQETQYF

d_gene: NA
abundance: NA
v_gene: TRBV5-1
j_gene: TRBJ2-7
CDR3nt: TGCGCCAGCAGCTTATACTTTAGCTACGAGCAGTACTTC
CDR3aa: CASSLYFSYEQYF

d_gene: NA
abundance: NA
v_gene: TRBV10-3
j_gene: TRBJ1-3
CDR3nt: TGTGCCATCAAAGGATCTGGAAACACCATATATTTT
CDR3aa: CAIKGSGNTIYF

d_gene: NA
abundance: NA
v_gene: TRBV7-9
j_gene: TRBJ2-7
CDR3nt: TGTGCCAGCAGCGCCCCAACCAGCTCCTACGAGCAGTACTTC
CDR3aa: CASSAPTSSYEQYF

d_gene: TRBD1
abundance: few
v_gene: TRBV11-2
j_gene: TRBJ1-5
CDR3nt: TGTGCCAGCAGCTCGACAGGGTTCGATCAGCCCCAGCATTTT
CDR3aa: CASSSTGFDQPQHF

d_gene: NA
abundance: NA
v_gene: TRBV13
j_gene: TRBJ2-7
CDR3nt: TGTGCCAGCAACTCCCGCCGGGGGATTTCCTACGAGCAGTACTTC
CDR3aa: CASNSRRGISYEQYF

d_gene: TRBD2
abundance: NA
v_gene: TRBV14
j_gene: TRBJ2-1
CDR3nt: TGTGCCAGCAGCCAACAAGGGGGACTAGCGGGAGCCGGCTACAATGAGCAGTTCTTC
CDR3aa: CASSQQGGLAGAGYNEQFF

d_gene: NA
abundance: once
v_gene: TRBV19
j_gene: TRBJ1-2
CDR3nt: TGTGCCAGTAGTATCGCCGGTTATGGCTACACCTTC
CDR3aa: CASSIAGYGYTF

d_gene: TRBD1
abundance: NA
v_gene: TRBV5-6
j_gene: TRBJ2-1
CDR3nt: TGTGCCAGCAGCCCAAACAGGGGTTCCTACAATGAGCAGTTCTTC
CDR3aa: CASSPNRGSYNEQFF

d_gene: NA
abundance: NA
v_gene: TRBV7-9
j_gene: TRBJ2-3
CDR3nt: TGTGCCAGCAGCTTCGAGGCAACAGATACGCAGTATTTT
CDR3aa: CASSFEATDTQYF

d_gene: NA
abundance: NA
v_gene: TRBV7-9
j_gene: TRBJ1-4
CDR3nt: TGTGCCAGCAGCTTTTCGGGGCAAGTGACTAATGAAAAACTGTTTTTT
CDR3aa: CASSFSGQVTNEKLFF

d_gene: NA
abundance: NA
v_gene: TRBV29-1
j_gene: TRBJ2-3
CDR3nt: TGCAGCGTTGGAGGCTGGCAGCCCACAGATACGCAGTATTTT
CDR3aa: CSVGGWQPTDTQYF

d_gene: NA
abundance: NA
v_gene: TRBV5-5
j_gene: TRBJ1-3
CDR3nt: TGTGCCAGCAGCTTGGCTCTGGGATCGGGAGGAAACACCATATATTTT
CDR3aa: CASSLALGSGGNTIYF

d_gene: NA
abundance: NA
v_gene: TRBV24-1
j_gene: TRBJ2-2
CDR3nt: TGTGCCACCAGTGGTTACGGAGGGTTAAGATCCACCGGGGAGCTGTTTTTT
CDR3aa: CATSGYGGLRSTGELFF

d_gene: TRBD1
abundance: NA
v_gene: TRBV11-2
j_gene: TRBJ2-1
CDR3nt: TGTGCCAGCAGCTTAGATCGAGGACAGGGGGGATACAATGAGCAGTTCTTC
CDR3aa: CASSLDRGQGGYNEQFF

d_gene: NA
abundance: NA
v_gene: TRBV5-1
j_gene: TRBJ1-6
CDR3nt: TGCGCCAGCAGCTTGGCCCCCGGCAGGTACGATTCACCCCTCCACTTT
CDR3aa: CASSLAPGRYDSPLHF

d_gene: NA
abundance: NA
v_gene: TRBV9
j_gene: TRBJ1-3
CDR3nt: TGTGCCAGCAGCGTAGAAGGGGGCTCTGGAAACACCATATATTTT
CDR3aa: CASSVEGGSGNTIYF

d_gene: NA
abundance: NA
v_gene: TRBV6-5
j_gene: TRBJ2-6
CDR3nt: TGTGCCAGCAGTCAGCGGAGCTCTGGGGCCAACGTCCTGACTTTC
CDR3aa: CASSQRSSGANVLTF

d_gene: NA
abundance: NA
v_gene: TRBV6-1
j_gene: TRBJ1-5
CDR3nt: TGTGCCAGCAGTGATGGAGGTCAGCCCCAGCATTTT
CDR3aa: CASSDGGQPQHF

d_gene: TRBD1
abundance: NA
v_gene: TRBV28
j_gene: TRBJ1-4
CDR3nt: TGTGCCAGCAGTACAGGGGCAACTAATGAAAAACTGTTTTTT
CDR3aa: CASSTGATNEKLFF

d_gene: NA
abundance: NA
v_gene: TRBV10-3
j_gene: TRBJ1-1
CDR3nt: TGTGCCATCAGTGAGTCCTGGGGAACTGAAGCTTTCTTT
CDR3aa: CAISESWGTEAFF

d_gene: NA
abundance: medium-sized
v_gene: TRBV4-2
j_gene: TRBJ2-2
CDR3nt: TGTGCCAGCAGCCAACCAGGGACCTCCACCGGGGAGCTGTTTTTT
CDR3aa: CASSQPGTSTGELFF

d_gene: NA
abundance: NA
v_gene: TRBV12-3/TRBV12-4
j_gene: TRBJ2-7
CDR3nt: TGTGCCAGCAGGGGCGGGCCTACCTACGAGCAGTACTTC
CDR3aa: CASRGGPTYEQYF

d_gene: NA
abundance: NA
v_gene: TRBV7-9
j_gene: TRBJ2-5
CDR3nt: TGTGCCAGCAACCGGTGGGGGGCTGGGGAGACCCAGTACTTC
CDR3aa: CASNRWGAGETQYF

d_gene: NA
abundance: NA
v_gene: TRBV13
j_gene: TRBJ2-2
CDR3nt: TGTGCCAGCAGTCCCTATAAGGGCCAATCCATCACCGGGGAGCTGTTTTTT
CDR3aa: CASSPYKGQSITGELFF

d_gene: TRBD1
abundance: NA
v_gene: TRBV10-2
j_gene: TRBJ1-1
CDR3nt: TGCGCCAGTAGGGACAGGGTTTATGGAAGTGCTGAAGCTTTCTTT
CDR3aa: CASRDRVYGSAEAFF

d_gene: TRBD1
abundance: NA
v_gene: TRBV7-9
j_gene: TRBJ1-5
CDR3nt: TGTGCCAGCAGCTTATTTTCCGGGACAGGGAGTCAGCCCCAGCATTTT
CDR3aa: CASSLFSGTGSQPQHF

d_gene: NA
abundance: NA
v_gene: TRBV2
j_gene: TRBJ2-2
CDR3nt: TGTGCCAGCAGTGAAAGCGGAGCCAACACCGGGGAGCTGTTTTTT
CDR3aa: CASSESGANTGELFF

d_gene: TRBD1
abundance: NA
v_gene: TRBV7-9
j_gene: TRBJ2-7
CDR3nt: TGTGCCAGCAGCCCACTGGGACAGCTCTACGAGCAGTACTTC
CDR3aa: CASSPLGQLYEQYF

d_gene: TRBD1
abundance: NA
v_gene: TRBV28
j_gene: TRBJ1-6
CDR3nt: TGTGCCAGCAGAGGACAGGGGACACCCCTCCACTTT
CDR3aa: CASRGQGTPLHF

d_gene: NA
abundance: NA
v_gene: TRBV6-5
j_gene: TRBJ2-7
CDR3nt: TGTGCCAGCAGTCCCCGTGGTACGACCTCCTACGAGCAGTACTTC
CDR3aa: CASSPRGTTSYEQYF

d_gene: TRBD1
abundance: NA
v_gene: TRBV5-1
j_gene: TRBJ1-6
CDR3nt: TGCGCCAGCAGCTCCGGACAGGTTCGATCACCCCTCCACTTT
CDR3aa: CASSSGQVRSPLHF

d_gene: NA
abundance: once
v_gene: TRBV19
j_gene: TRBJ1-2
CDR3nt: TGTGCCAGTAGACAGGGATACTATGGCTACACCTTC
CDR3aa: CASRQGYYGYTF

d_gene: NA
abundance: NA
v_gene: TRBV13
j_gene: TRBJ1-5
CDR3nt: TGTGCCAGCAGCTATGGACCGATCAATCAGCCCCAGCATTTT
CDR3aa: CASSYGPINQPQHF

d_gene: NA
abundance: NA
v_gene: TRBV14
j_gene: TRBJ2-3
CDR3nt: TGTGCCAGCCGCCGGGGTCAGCGGAACACAGATACGCAGTATTTT
CDR3aa: CASRRGQRNTDTQYF

d_gene: NA
abundance: NA
v_gene: TRBV29-1
j_gene: TRBJ2-7
CDR3nt: TGCAGCGTTGAAGGGGGGGCCGCCTCCTACGAGCAGTACTTC
CDR3aa: CSVEGGAASYEQYF

d_gene: TRBD1
abundance: NA
v_gene: TRBV27
j_gene: TRBJ2-7
CDR3nt: TGTGCCAGCAGGAGACAGGGTGGATCCTACGAGCAGTACTTC
CDR3aa: CASRRQGGSYEQYF

d_gene: NA
abundance: NA
v_gene: TRBV6-2/TRBV6-3
j_gene: TRBJ1-2
CDR3nt: TGTGCCAGCAGTTTCTCCCCATTCTATGGCTACACCTTC
CDR3aa: CASSFSPFYGYTF

d_gene: NA
abundance: once
v_gene: TRBV19
j_gene: TRBJ2-5
CDR3nt: TGTGCCAGTAGTATTTCGGTTTTGACGGGAATCCAAGAGACCCAGTACTTC
CDR3aa: CASSISVLTGIQETQYF

d_gene: NA
abundance: NA
v_gene: TRBV5-1
j_gene: TRBJ2-1
CDR3nt: TGCGCCAGCAGCACAACTTCCGGGGGCTACTCCTACAATGAGCAGTTCTTC
CDR3aa: CASSTTSGGYSYNEQFF

d_gene: NA
abundance: NA
v_gene: TRBV19
j_gene: TRBJ2-5
CDR3nt: TGTGCCAGTACCAGGGGAAGAGGGTACCAAGAGACCCAGTACTTC
CDR3aa: CASTRGRGYQETQYF

d_gene: TRBD2
abundance: NA
v_gene: TRBV5-1
j_gene: TRBJ2-2
CDR3nt: TGCGCCAGCAGCTCTGGGACTAGCGGGGCCACCGGGGAGCTGTTTTTT
CDR3aa: CASSSGTSGATGELFF

d_gene: TRBD1
abundance: NA
v_gene: TRBV27
j_gene: TRBJ2-7
CDR3nt: TGTGCCAGCAGGCCTCGGGACAGATCCTACGAGCAGTACTTC
CDR3aa: CASRPRDRSYEQYF

d_gene: NA
abundance: NA
v_gene: TRBV11-2
j_gene: TRBJ2-1
CDR3nt: TGTGCCAGCAGCTTAATGGCGGCCGATGAGCAGTTCTTC
CDR3aa: CASSLMAADEQFF

d_gene: NA
abundance: NA
v_gene: TRBV6-5
j_gene: TRBJ2-2
CDR3nt: TGTGCCAGCAAGAGCACCGGGGAGCTGTTTTTT
CDR3aa: CASKSTGELFF

d_gene: TRBD1
abundance: NA
v_gene: TRBV15
j_gene: TRBJ2-3
CDR3nt: TGTGCCACCAGCTGGGGACAGGGAGGAGATACGCAGTATTTT
CDR3aa: CATSWGQGGDTQYF